These T cell receptor beta chains were read from a single sample in a study of CD8 T cells in Susac syndrome. TCRdb re-derived calls from the immunoSEQ multiplex PCR reads in MiXCR, one entry per CDR3 protein. Here the sample spans about 430,000 distinct CDR3 sequences, 85% being singletons. Specimen: CD8+ T cells from PBMCs. These receptors all stem from a human donor with multiple sclerosis. Both conserved end residues are part of each CDR3. Each record gives: D gene, J gene, V gene, clone size, CDR3 protein, CDR3 DNA. The D gene is left open where the match is weak. A row's size may be missing; if present it is once, few, many or a size class.

. | TRBJ2-1 | TRBV15 | . | CATSREGAGTYNEQFF | TGTGCCACCAGCAGAGAGGGCGCCGGAACCTACAATGAGCAGTTCTTC
TRBD2 | TRBJ2-7 | TRBV6-1 | . | CASSEGTSGDGYEQYF | TGTGCCAGCAGTGAGGGGACTAGCGGGGACGGCTACGAGCAGTACTTC
. | TRBJ1-1 | TRBV25-1 | . | CASSESSGNTGAFF | TGTGCCAGCAGTGAATCTTCGGGGAACACTGGAGCTTTCTTT
. | TRBJ2-1 | TRBV3-1 | . | CASSHRDSVFNEQFF | TGTGCCAGCAGCCACCGGGACTCGGTATTTAATGAGCAGTTCTTC
. | TRBJ2-1 | TRBV6-5 | . | CASSFRGNYNEQFF | TGTGCCAGCAGTTTCAGGGGTAACTACAATGAGCAGTTCTTC
. | TRBJ2-1 | TRBV18 | . | CASSPPAGNNEQFF | TGTGCCAGCTCACCACCGGCAGGGAACAATGAGCAGTTCTTC
TRBD2 | TRBJ2-2 | TRBV27 | . | CASSSRTGGANTGELFF | TGTGCCAGCAGTTCCCGTACGGGGGGAGCGAACACCGGGGAGCTGTTTTTT
. | TRBJ2-5 | TRBV14 | . | CASSQDAGNQETQYF | TGTGCCAGCAGCCAAGATGCGGGAAACCAAGAGACCCAGTACTTC
. | TRBJ2-7 | TRBV27 | once | CAASQGVTYEQYF | TGTGCCGCCTCCCAGGGAGTTACCTACGAGCAGTACTTC
. | TRBJ2-1 | TRBV6-2/TRBV6-3 | . | CASSYFSGYGSYNEQFF | TGTGCCAGCAGTTACTTCTCGGGGTATGGGTCCTACAATGAGCAGTTCTTC
TRBD2 | TRBJ2-1 | TRBV10-1 | . | CASSDTAGANEQFF | TGCGCCAGCAGTGATACTGCGGGAGCGAATGAGCAGTTCTTC
. | TRBJ1-1 | TRBV12-3/TRBV12-4 | . | CASSLDGLNTEAFF | TGTGCCAGCAGTTTAGATGGACTGAACACTGAAGCTTTCTTT
. | TRBJ1-1 | TRBV7-9 | . | CASSSREGILDTEAFF | TGTGCCAGCAGCTCCCGCGAGGGGATTTTGGACACTGAAGCTTTCTTT
TRBD2 | TRBJ2-1 | TRBV7-2 | . | CASSLIPLAGENEQFF | TGTGCCAGCAGCTTAATTCCACTAGCGGGAGAGAATGAGCAGTTCTTC
. | TRBJ2-5 | TRBV5-5 | . | CASRIVQEETQYF | TGTGCCAGCAGAATCGTTCAGGAAGAGACCCAGTACTTC
. | TRBJ1-1 | TRBV20-1 | . | CSARGLDGLSEAFF | TGCAGTGCTAGAGGTCTGGATGGTTTGTCGGAAGCTTTCTTT
. | TRBJ2-3 | TRBV24-1 | . | CATSGGSNTDTQYF | TGTGCCACCAGTGGGGGGTCCAACACAGATACGCAGTATTTT
. | TRBJ2-3 | TRBV11-2 | . | CASSLGLSHPADTQYF | TGTGCCAGCAGCTTAGGTTTGAGCCACCCAGCGGATACGCAGTATTTT
TRBD2 | TRBJ2-2 | TRBV4-1 | . | CASSQETPSGGGELFF | TGCGCCAGCAGCCAAGAAACCCCTAGCGGGGGCGGGGAGCTGTTTTTT
TRBD1 | TRBJ1-2 | TRBV7-9 | . | CASSFPQGDGYTF | TGTGCCAGCAGCTTCCCACAGGGGGATGGCTACACCTTC
TRBD2 | TRBJ2-1 | TRBV2 | once | CASSVGSGTYNEQFF | TGTGCCAGCAGTGTTGGTAGCGGGACCTACAATGAGCAGTTCTTC
TRBD1 | TRBJ1-5 | TRBV6-5 | . | CASSHPGDRANQPQHF | TGTGCCAGCAGTCACCCGGGGGACAGGGCAAATCAGCCCCAGCATTTT
. | TRBJ2-7 | TRBV27 | . | CASSLSGLAGGNSYEQYF | TGTGCCAGCAGTTTATCGGGGTTGGCCGGGGGCAACTCCTACGAGCAGTACTTC
. | TRBJ1-4 | TRBV5-4 | . | CASSLAGGVNEKLFF | TGTGCCAGCAGCTTGGCCGGCGGGGTTAATGAAAAACTGTTTTTT